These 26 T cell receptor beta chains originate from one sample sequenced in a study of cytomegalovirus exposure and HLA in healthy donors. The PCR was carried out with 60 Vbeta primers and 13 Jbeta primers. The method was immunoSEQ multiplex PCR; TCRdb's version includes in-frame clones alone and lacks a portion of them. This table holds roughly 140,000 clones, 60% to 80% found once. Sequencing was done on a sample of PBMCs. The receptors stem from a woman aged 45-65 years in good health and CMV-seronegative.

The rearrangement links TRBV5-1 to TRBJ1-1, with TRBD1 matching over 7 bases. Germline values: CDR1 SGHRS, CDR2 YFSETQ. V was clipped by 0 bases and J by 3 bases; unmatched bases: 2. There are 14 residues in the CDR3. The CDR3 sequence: CASSLVRGYTEAFF. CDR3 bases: TGCGCCAGCAGCTTGGTCAGGGGGTACACTGAAGCTTTCTTT.

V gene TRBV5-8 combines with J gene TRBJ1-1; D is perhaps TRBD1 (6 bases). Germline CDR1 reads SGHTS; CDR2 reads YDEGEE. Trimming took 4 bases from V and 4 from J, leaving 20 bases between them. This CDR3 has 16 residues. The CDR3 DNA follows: TGTGCCAGCAGCCCAACAGGGAGAGATTGGAGCACTGAAGCTTTCTTT. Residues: CASSPTGRDWSTEAFF.

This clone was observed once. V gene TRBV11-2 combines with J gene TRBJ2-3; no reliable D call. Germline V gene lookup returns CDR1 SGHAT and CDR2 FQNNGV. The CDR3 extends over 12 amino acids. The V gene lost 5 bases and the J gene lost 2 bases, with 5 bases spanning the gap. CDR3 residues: CASSQNTDTQYF. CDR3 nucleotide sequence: TGTGCCAGCAGCCAAAACACAGATACGCAGTATTTT.

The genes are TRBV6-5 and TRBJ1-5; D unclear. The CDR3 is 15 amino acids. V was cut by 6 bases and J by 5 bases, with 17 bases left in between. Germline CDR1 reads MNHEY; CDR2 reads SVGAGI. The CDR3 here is CASSLTIREHQPQHF. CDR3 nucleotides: TGTGCCAGCAGCCTGACAATAAGAGAGCATCAGCCCCAGCATTTT.

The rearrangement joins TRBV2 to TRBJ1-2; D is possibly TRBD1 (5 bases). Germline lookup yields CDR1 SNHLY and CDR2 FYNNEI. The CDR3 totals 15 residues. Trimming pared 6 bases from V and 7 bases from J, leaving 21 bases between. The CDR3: CASSDHIWGEGGYTF. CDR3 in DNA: TGTGCCAGCAGCGACCATATTTGGGGGGAGGGTGGCTACACCTTC.

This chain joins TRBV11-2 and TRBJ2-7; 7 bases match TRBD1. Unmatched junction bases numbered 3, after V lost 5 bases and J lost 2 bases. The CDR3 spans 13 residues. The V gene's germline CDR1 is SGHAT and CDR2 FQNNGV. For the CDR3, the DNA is TGTGCCAGCAGCCTACAGGGGACCTACGAGCAGTACTTC. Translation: CASSLQGTYEQYF.

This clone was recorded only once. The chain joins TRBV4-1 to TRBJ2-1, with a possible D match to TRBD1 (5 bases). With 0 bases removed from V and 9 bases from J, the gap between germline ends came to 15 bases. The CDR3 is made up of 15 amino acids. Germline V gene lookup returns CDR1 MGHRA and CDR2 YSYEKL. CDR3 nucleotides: TGCGCCAGCAGCCAAGAAAGGACCAGCAGGGCTGAGCAGTTCTTC. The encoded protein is CASSQERTSRAEQFF.

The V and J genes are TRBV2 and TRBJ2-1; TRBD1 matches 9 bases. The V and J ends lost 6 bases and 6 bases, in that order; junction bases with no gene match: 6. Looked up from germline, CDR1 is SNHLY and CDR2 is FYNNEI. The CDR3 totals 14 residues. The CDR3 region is CASRWDREGNEQFF. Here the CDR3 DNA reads TGTGCCAGCAGGTGGGACAGGGAAGGCAATGAGCAGTTCTTC.

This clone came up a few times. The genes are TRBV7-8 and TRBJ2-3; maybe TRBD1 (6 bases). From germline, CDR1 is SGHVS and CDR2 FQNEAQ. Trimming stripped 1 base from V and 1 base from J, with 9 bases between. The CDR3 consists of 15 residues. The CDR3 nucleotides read TGTGCCAGCAGCTTAGAGGGACAACGCACAGATACGCAGTATTTT. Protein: CASSLEGQRTDTQYF.

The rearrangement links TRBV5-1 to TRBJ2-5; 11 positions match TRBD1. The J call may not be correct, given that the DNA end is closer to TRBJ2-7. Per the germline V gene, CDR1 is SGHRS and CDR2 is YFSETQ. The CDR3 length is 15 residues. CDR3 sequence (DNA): TGCGCCAGCAGCACAGGGACAGGGGGGCCTAACGAGCAGTACTTC. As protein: CASSTGTGGPNEQYF.

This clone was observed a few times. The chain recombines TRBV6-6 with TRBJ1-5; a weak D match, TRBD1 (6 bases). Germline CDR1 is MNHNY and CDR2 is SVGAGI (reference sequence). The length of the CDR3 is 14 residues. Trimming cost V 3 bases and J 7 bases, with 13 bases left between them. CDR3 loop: CASSYEGGLQPQHF. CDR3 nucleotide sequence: TGTGCCAGCAGTTATGAGGGGGGGTTGCAGCCCCAGCATTTT.

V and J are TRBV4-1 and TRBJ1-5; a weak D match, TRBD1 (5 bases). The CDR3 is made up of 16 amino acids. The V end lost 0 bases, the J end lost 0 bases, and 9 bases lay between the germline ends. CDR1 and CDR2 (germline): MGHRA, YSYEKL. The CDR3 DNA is TGCGCCAGCAGCCAAGAGGCAGGGCCTAGCAATCAGCCCCAGCATTTT. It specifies CASSQEAGPSNQPQHF.

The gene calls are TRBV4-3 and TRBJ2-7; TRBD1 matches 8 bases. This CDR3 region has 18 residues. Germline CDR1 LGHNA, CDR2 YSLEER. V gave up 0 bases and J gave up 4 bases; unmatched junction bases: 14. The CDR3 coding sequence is TGCGCCAGCAGCCAAGATTTCCCAGGGACAGGCGGCGGGTACGAGCAGTACTTC. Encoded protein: CASSQDFPGTGGGYEQYF.

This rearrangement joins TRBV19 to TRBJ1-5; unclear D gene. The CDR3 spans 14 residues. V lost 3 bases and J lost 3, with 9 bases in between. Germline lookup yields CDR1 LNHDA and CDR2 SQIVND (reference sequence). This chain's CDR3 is CASSIGTDNQPQHF. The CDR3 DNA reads TGTGCCAGTAGTATTGGCACAGACAATCAGCCCCAGCATTTT.

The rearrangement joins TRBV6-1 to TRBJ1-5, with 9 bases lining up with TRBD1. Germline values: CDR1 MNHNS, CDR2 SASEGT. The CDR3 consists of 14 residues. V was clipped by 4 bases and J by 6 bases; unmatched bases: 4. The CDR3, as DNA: TGTGCCAGCAGTGGCGGGACAGGGCGTCAGCCCCAGCATTTT. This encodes CASSGGTGRQPQHF.

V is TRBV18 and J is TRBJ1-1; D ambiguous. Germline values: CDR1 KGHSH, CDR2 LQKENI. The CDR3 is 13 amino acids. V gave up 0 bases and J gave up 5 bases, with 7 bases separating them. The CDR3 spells CASSPPVGTEAFF. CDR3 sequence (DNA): TGTGCCAGCTCACCACCGGTCGGGACTGAAGCTTTCTTT. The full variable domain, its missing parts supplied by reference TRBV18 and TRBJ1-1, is NAGVMQNPRHLVRRRGQEARLRCSPMKGHSHVYWYRQLPEEGLKFMVYLQKENIIDESGMPKERFSAEFPKEGPSILRIQQVVRGDSAAYFCASSPPVGTEAFFGQGTRLTVV.

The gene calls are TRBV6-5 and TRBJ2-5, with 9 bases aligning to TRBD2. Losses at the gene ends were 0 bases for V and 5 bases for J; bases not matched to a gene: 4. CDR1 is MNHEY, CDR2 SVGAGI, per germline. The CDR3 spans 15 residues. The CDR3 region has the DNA TGTGCCAGCAGTTACTCAGAGCGGGGGGCCGAGACCCAGTACTTC. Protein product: CASSYSERGAETQYF.

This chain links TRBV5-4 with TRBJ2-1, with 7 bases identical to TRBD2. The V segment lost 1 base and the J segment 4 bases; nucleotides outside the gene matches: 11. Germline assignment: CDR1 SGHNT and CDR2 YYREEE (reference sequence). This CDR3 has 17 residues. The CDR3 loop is CASSLPLSSGVYNEQFF. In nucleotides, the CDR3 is TGTGCCAGCAGCTTGCCACTCTCGAGCGGGGTTTACAATGAGCAGTTCTTC.

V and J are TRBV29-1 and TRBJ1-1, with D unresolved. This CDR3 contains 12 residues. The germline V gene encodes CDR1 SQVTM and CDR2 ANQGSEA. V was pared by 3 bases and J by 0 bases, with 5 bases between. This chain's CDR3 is CSVDGLNTEAFF. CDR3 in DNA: TGCAGCGTTGACGGGTTGAACACTGAAGCTTTCTTT.

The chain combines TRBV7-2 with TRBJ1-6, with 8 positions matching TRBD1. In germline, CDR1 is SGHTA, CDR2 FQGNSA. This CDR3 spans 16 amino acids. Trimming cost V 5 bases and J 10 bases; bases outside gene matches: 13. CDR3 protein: CASSPTVGQGDSPLHF. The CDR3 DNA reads TGTGCCAGCAGCCCAACGGTTGGACAGGGAGACTCACCCCTCCACTTT.

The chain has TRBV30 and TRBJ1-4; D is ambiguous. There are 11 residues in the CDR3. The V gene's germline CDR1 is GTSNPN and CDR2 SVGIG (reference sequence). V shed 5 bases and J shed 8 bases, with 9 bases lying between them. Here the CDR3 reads CAWQTREKLFF. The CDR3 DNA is TGTGCCTGGCAGACACGGGAAAAACTGTTTTTT.

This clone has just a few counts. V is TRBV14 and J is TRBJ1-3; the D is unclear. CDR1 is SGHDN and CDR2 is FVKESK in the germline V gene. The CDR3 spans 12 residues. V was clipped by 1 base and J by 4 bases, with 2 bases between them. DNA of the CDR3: TGTGCCAGCAGCCAAGCAGGAAACACCATATATTTT. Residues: CASSQAGNTIYF. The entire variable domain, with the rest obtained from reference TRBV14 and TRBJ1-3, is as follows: EAGVTQFPSHSVIEKGQTVTLRCDPISGHDNLYWYRRVMGKEIKFLLHFVKESKQDESGMPNNRFLAERTGGTYSTLKVQPAELEDSGVYFCASSQAGNTIYFGEGSWLTVV.

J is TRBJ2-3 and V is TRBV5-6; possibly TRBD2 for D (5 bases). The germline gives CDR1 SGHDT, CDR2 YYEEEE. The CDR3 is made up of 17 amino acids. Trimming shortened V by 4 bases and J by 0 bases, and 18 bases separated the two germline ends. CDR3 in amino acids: CASSDLGGSASTDTQYF. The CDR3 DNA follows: TGTGCCAGCAGCGACCTCGGTGGGAGCGCTAGCACAGATACGCAGTATTTT.

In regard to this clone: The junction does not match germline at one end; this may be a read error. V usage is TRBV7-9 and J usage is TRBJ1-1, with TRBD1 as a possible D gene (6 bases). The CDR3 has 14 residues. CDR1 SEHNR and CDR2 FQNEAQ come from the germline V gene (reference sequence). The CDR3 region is CASTLQGMNTEAFF. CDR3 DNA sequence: TGTGCCAGCACCTTACAGGGAATGAACACTGAAGCTTTCTTT.

The CDR3 region is CASSSYRDRLGYTF. As DNA, the CDR3 is TGTGCCAGCAGCAGTTACAGGGACCGCCTGGGCTACACCTTC. The genes are TRBV11-2 and TRBJ1-2, with D possibly TRBD1 on 6 matching bases. Germline V gene lookup returns CDR1 SGHAT and CDR2 FQNNGV. V was pared by 5 bases and J by 8 bases, with 18 bases between. The CDR3 covers 14 residues.

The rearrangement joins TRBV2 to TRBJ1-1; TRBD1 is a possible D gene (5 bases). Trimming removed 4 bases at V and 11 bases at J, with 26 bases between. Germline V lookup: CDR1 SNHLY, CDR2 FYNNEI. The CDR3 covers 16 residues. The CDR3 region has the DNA TGTGCCAGCAGTGCCAATCTTGTCGGTGTACAGGCCGTGGCTTTCTTT. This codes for CASSANLVGVQAVAFF.